This T cell receptor beta chain was retrieved from a study of blood T cell repertoires in COVID-19 (dated by TCRdb to the early 2020s). Background for the entire study: Samples covering the acute and convalescent phases of COVID-19 were provided by collaborators in the United States, Italy and Spain. Subjects who had been exposed to COVID-19, were actively infected with it, or had recovered from it provided the deeply sampled blood TCRbeta repertoires that made up the dataset. The repertoires were released in a freely available public database meant as a resource for research on the immune response to SARS-CoV-2. The prospective study material was composed of cDNA or gDNA derived from T cells, B-cell-depleted T cells, or PBMCs. Where HLA class I and class II types were available, the types were taken from metadata supplied by the sample provider, not from assay-based typing. Samples were obtained from the ongoing ImmuneRACE study (first 160 participants) and from 1,200 or so subjects provided by 6 global collaborators. Nearly every sample came with metadata listing a de-identified subject ID, COVID-19 status, age in years and sex.

Details on this clone: There is no known antigen for this receptor. No much larger clone is present one base from it, and per-base qualities are unavailable.

Paper-wide results and their limitations: The amount of clinical and demographic metadata varied by source and participant and was provided uncurated.

Each collaborating institution followed its own protocols to collect whole blood in K2EDTA tubes. For TCRbeta analysis, collaborators shipped samples as frozen whole blood, isolated PBMCs, or DNA extracted from either of those sample types. TCRbeta CDR3 regions were amplified from genomic DNA using the immunoSEQ Assay, a bias-controlled multiplex PCR. Regarding the original processing steps: The number of nucleated cells in each sample was estimated by amplification of reference gene primers within the assay. To quantify the absolute abundance of each unique TCRbeta CDR3 rearrangement, sequence reads were collapsed and filtered. Productive Simpson clonality was computed per sample as the square root of Simpson's diversity index over productive rearrangements. This immuneACCESS table, as held by TCRdb, lists in-frame sequences with V and J called but not all clones. Of the missing ones, under half trace to an unresolved V gene in checked studies; the others have no known cause. V and J calls and clone size are given by that table; D and trimming were obtained from the DNA. Across this sample there are over 30,000 clones, with roughly 87% seen only once. Roughly 19% of the sample is in the top ten clones.

The source material was peripheral blood. The receptor was derived from an elderly man with acute or convalescent COVID-19.

DNA sequence: TGTGCCAGCAAACTAGCGGGGGTCAAGGAAGAGACCCAGTACTTC. It encodes CASKLAGVKEETQYF. The receptor chain draws on TRBV6-5 and TRBJ2-5, with 11 bases aligning to TRBD2. The junction shows trimming of 7 bases on V and 3 bases on J, and the gene matches do not reach 7 bases of it. From a lookup of the germline V gene, CDR1 and CDR2 are MNHEY and SVGAGI. The CDR3 runs 15 residues from the cysteine to the phenylalanine. Only the CDR3 portion is preserved as DNA: 45 bases, with reading frame beginning at the first base.